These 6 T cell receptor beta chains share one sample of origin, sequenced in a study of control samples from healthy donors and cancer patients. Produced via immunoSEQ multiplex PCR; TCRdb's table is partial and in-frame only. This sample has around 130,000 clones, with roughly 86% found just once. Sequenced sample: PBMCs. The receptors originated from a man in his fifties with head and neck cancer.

The CDR3 loop reads CASSKDSGYTEAFF. The CDR3, as DNA: TGTGCCAGTAGCAAGGACAGTGGGTACACTGAAGCTTTCTTT. The V call is TRBV19, the J call TRBJ1-1; TRBD1 might be the D (6 bases). The CDR3 has 14 amino acids. In germline, CDR1 is LNHDA, CDR2 SQIVND (reference sequence). The germline V and J ends were trimmed by 6 bases and 3 bases, with 14 bases remaining between them.

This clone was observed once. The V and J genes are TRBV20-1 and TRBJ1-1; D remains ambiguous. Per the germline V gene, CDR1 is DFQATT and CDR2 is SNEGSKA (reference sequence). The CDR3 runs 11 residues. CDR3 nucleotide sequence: TGCAGCGGGAGTATGAACACTGAAGCTTTCTTT. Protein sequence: CSGSMNTEAFF.

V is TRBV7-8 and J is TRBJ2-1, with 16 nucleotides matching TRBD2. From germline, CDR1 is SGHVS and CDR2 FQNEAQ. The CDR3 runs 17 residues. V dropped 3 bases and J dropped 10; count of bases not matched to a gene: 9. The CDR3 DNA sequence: TGTGCCAGCAGCTTTCCCCGGGGACTAGCGGGGGGGCTGGAGCAGTTCTTC. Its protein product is CASSFPRGLAGGLEQFF.

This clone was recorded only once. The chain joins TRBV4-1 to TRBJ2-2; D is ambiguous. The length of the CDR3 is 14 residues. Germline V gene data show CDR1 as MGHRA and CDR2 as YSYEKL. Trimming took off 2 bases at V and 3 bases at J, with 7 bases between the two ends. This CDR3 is CASSQPGYTGELFF. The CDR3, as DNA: TGCGCCAGCAGCCAACCGGGCTACACCGGGGAGCTGTTTTTT.

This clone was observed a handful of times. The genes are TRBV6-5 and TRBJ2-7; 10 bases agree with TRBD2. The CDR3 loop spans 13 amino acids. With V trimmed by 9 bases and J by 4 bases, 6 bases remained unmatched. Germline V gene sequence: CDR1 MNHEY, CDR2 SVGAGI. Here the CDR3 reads CARSGGAFYEQYF. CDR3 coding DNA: TGTGCCAGGAGCGGGGGGGCTTTTTACGAGCAGTACTTC.

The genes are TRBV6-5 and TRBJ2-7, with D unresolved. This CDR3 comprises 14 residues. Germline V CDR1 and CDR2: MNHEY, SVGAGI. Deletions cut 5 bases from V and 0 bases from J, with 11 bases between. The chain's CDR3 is CASSTVTPSYEQYF. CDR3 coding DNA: TGTGCCAGCAGTACCGTGACACCCTCCTACGAGCAGTACTTC.